The text below deals with one TCR beta chain. Its matching antigen is unknown. A much larger clone differs from this one at a single base, so this may be a read error. TCRbeta library preparation incorporated unique molecular identifiers. One entry per CDR3 protein, called by TCRdb with MiXCR from the PCR reads. This table holds about 280,000 distinct CDR3 sequences, around 10% found once. The CDR3 extends over 12 amino acids. Germline assignment: CDR1 DFQATT and CDR2 SNEGSKA (reference sequence). The data are from a study of T-cell reconstitution after alpha-beta-depleted transplantation in children. Study conclusions and caveats: Expanded graft clones numbering several hundred reportedly gave rise to alpha-beta T cells about two months after transplant. A year post-transplant, T-cell counts and diversity derived mostly from newly produced T cells.

Here the sequenced sample was peripheral blood, taken 180 days after TCRalphabeta/CD19-depleted stem cell transplant. The sequence was obtained from a male patient under 10 years old who had a stem cell transplant for chronic granulomatous disease, so the T cells may come from the graft donor. The rearrangement uses TRBV20-1 and TRBJ2-1; TRBD2 is a possible D gene (5 bases). The CDR3 nucleotides are TGCAGTGAGCGGCTACTCTACAATCAGCAGTTCTTC. This encodes CSERLLYNQQFF.